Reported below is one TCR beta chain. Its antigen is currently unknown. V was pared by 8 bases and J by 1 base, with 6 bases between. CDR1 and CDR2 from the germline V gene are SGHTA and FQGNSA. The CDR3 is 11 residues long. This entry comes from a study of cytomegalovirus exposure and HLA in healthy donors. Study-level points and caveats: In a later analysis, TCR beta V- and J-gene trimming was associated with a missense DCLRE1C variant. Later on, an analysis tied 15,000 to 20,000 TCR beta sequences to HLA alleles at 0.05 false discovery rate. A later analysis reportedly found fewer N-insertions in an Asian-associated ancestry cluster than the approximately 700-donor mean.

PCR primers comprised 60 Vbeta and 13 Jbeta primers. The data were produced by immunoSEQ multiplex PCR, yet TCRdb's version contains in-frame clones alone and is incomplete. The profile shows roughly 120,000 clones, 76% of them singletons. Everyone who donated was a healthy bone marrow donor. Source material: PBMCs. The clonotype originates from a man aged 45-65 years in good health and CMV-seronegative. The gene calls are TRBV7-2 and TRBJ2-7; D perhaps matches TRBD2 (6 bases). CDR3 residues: CASGTSYEQYF. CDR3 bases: TGTGCCAGCGGGACTTCCTACGAGCAGTACTTC.